The clone carrying this TCR beta chain was observed many times. Its target is unknown. Sequence at one end of the junction differs from germline and may be a read error. This sample was taken from a study of CD8 T cells in ankylosing spondylitis. Study-wide results and caveats: Prior literature has documented some motif variants in synovial fluid and blood from reactive arthritis. CD8+ cells made up the disease-linked clones, which were relatively rare in peripheral blood. Typical of ankylosing spondylitis blood, it appeared, was a TCR beta motif of fewer than 10 highly homologous variants. According to the report, clones linked to the disease were significantly enriched in matched synovial fluid samples taken from ankylosing spondylitis patients.

CDR3 length equals 15 residues. Researchers built TCR beta libraries using quantitative 5'-RACE with molecular barcodes. TCRdb reanalysed the 5' RACE reads using MiXCR and keeps one entry per CDR3 protein. The repertoire consists of around 540,000 distinct CDR3 sequences, with more than 9.5% occurring once and the leading ten covering 6.8%. This receptor was taken from a male donor with ankylosing spondylitis. The chain is built from TRBV12-3 or TRBV12-4 and TRBJ2-1; perhaps TRBD1 as D (5 bases). Material for sequencing was blood, either unsorted or a sorted T cell fraction (not recorded which). The CDR3 DNA reads as TGCGCCAGCAGACCTTCCGGCAGGGCCTACAATGAGCAGTTCTTC. Protein: CASRPSGRAYNEQFF.